These 17 T cell receptor beta chains were all obtained from the same sample, sequenced in a study of shared clonotypes between healthy human individuals. Profiling relied on immunoSEQ multiplex PCR, and the TCRdb table lists in-frame clones only, not all of them. The table shows approximately 1,000,000 clones, with about 72% occurring only once. Sequenced: memory CD4+ T cells from PBMCs. Subset reported: CD45RA-negative fraction. These receptors all stem from a young man in good health. Some clones in this sample may be carry-over from other donors' samples.

The chain is built from TRBV11-2 and TRBJ2-7; D tentatively reads TRBD1 or TRBD2 (5 bases each). Germline V lookup: CDR1 SGHAT, CDR2 FQNNGV. The V gene lost 5 bases and the J gene lost 6 bases, with 11 bases spanning the gap. This CDR3 comprises 12 residues. CDR3 sequence (DNA): TGTGCCAGCAGCCGTGGGACCGCCGAGCAGTACTTC. Encoded protein: CASSRGTAEQYF.

This chain joins TRBV9 and TRBJ2-2, with D perhaps TRBD1 (6 bases). V was shortened by 0 bases and J by 5 bases, with 14 bases between the two germline ends. Germline CDR1 reads SGDLS; CDR2 reads YYNGEE. This CDR3 is built from 16 residues. Written as DNA, the CDR3 is TGTGCCAGCAGCGTAGCCCCGGACAGCCGGACCGGGGAGCTGTTTTTT. Translated, it gives CASSVAPDSRTGELFF.

The V and J genes are TRBV6-4 and TRBJ2-5; D unclear. Germline V lookup: CDR1 MRHNA, CDR2 SNTAGT. Trimming left V 3 bases short and J 5 bases short, with 22 bases between. The CDR3 is made up of 17 amino acids. The CDR3 reads CASSECSRITVDETQYF. The DNA for the CDR3 is TGTGCCAGCAGTGAGTGTAGCAGGATCACCGTCGACGAGACCCAGTACTTC.

This chain joins TRBV28 and TRBJ1-2, with D possibly being TRBD1 (5 bases). Between the trimmed V and J ends, which lost 7 bases and 7 bases, there was a span of 13 bases. The CDR3 runs to 12 residues. CDR1 and CDR2 from the germline V gene are MDHEN and SYDVKM. This chain's CDR3 is CASTTGGVGYTF. As DNA, the CDR3 is TGTGCCAGCACCACTGGGGGGGTTGGCTACACCTTC.

The chain combines TRBV28 with TRBJ2-7; 9 bases fit TRBD1. CDR1 MDHEN and CDR2 SYDVKM come from the germline V gene. Losses at the gene ends were 7 bases for V and 4 bases for J; bases not matched to a gene: 20. The CDR3 has 18 residues. The CDR3 DNA reads as TGTGCCAGCACCCCGCCGGGACAGGGATCCCATAACAATTACGAGCAGTACTTC. Translation: CASTPPGQGSHNNYEQYF.

The genes are TRBV2 and TRBJ1-5; perhaps TRBD1 as D (5 bases). Per the germline V gene, CDR1 is SNHLY and CDR2 is FYNNEI. The CDR3 totals 13 residues. The ends were cut back, 4 bases at V and 6 bases at J, with 10 bases in the middle. CDR3 in amino acids: CASSGREAQPQHF. In DNA form, the CDR3 reads TGTGCCAGCAGTGGCAGGGAAGCTCAGCCCCAGCATTTT.

The chain combines TRBV6-5 with TRBJ1-1, with 8 nucleotides matching TRBD1. The germline CDR1 and CDR2 sequences are MNHEY and SVGAGI. The CDR3 runs 14 residues. The ends lost 6 bases at V and 1 base at J; junction bases unmatched: 4. The CDR3 nucleotides are TGTGCCAGCAGCTACAGGGGGGAGAACACTGAAGCTTTCTTT. It codes for CASSYRGENTEAFF.

The rearrangement joins TRBV7-9 to TRBJ1-6; D uncertain. CDR1 and CDR2 (germline): SEHNR, FQNEAQ (reference sequence). The CDR3 has 13 residues. V lost 1 base, J lost 7 bases, and 5 bases lay in between. The CDR3 DNA follows: TGTGCCAGCAGCTTAGTTACCAATTCACCCCTCCACTTT. It specifies CASSLVTNSPLHF.

In this sample, this clone turned up a few times. At the DNA level, this CDR3 is encoded by other sequences in the same sample as well. The chain is built from TRBV5-1 and TRBJ2-3, with 7 bases identical to TRBD1. Trimming removed 2 bases from V and 2 bases from J; junction bases left unmatched: 2. Germline V gene sequence: CDR1 SGHRS, CDR2 YFSETQ. The length of the CDR3 is 14 residues. This CDR3 reads CASSFGQDTDTQYF. Here the CDR3 DNA reads TGCGCCAGCAGCTTCGGACAGGACACAGATACGCAGTATTTT.

The CDR3 reads CASSLEAGANTEAFF. In DNA form, the CDR3 reads TGCGCCAGCAGCTTGGAGGCGGGGGCGAACACTGAAGCTTTCTTT. V usage is TRBV5-1 and J usage is TRBJ1-1; TRBD1 might be the D (6 bases). This CDR3 is 15 amino acids long. Germline assignment: CDR1 SGHRS and CDR2 YFSETQ. Trimming stripped 0 bases from V and 1 base from J, with 10 bases between.

The rearrangement links TRBV11-2 to TRBJ1-3; D unresolved. CDR3 length: 17 amino acids. Germline V CDR1 and CDR2: SGHAT, FQNNGV. Trimming shortened V by 4 bases and J by 4 bases, and 20 bases separated the two germline ends. Written as DNA, the CDR3 is TGTGCCAGCAGCTCACTGGACCTTCTAGTTTGGGGAAACACCATATATTTT. It codes for CASSSLDLLVWGNTIYF.

This chain connects TRBV11-2 to TRBJ1-2; no reliable D call. Trimming removed 6 bases at V and 8 bases at J, with 16 bases between. Germline CDR1 and CDR2: SGHAT and FQNNGV. The CDR3 spans 13 residues. DNA for the CDR3: TGTGCCAGCAGAAGTCCCGGGATCGCCGGCTACACCTTC. Protein product: CASRSPGIAGYTF.

On this clone itself: The sample has other DNA sequences that encode this CDR3 too. The CDR3 protein is CASSYSQGNQPQHF. The CDR3 nucleotides are TGTGCCAGCAGTTACTCCCAGGGGAATCAGCCCCAGCATTTT. The gene calls are TRBV6-5 and TRBJ1-5; D possibly corresponds to TRBD1 (6 bases). V dropped 0 bases and J dropped 4 bases, with 7 bases sitting between them. The CDR3 has 14 amino acids. CDR1 MNHEY and CDR2 SVGAGI come from the germline V gene.

The V call is TRBV28, the J call TRBJ1-2; tentatively, D is TRBD1 (5 bases). Per the germline V gene, CDR1 is MDHEN and CDR2 is SYDVKM. The CDR3 loop spans 13 amino acids. Trimming removed 6 bases from V and 9 bases from J, with 17 bases in between. The CDR3: CASSRGTPSRYTF. The CDR3 bases are TGTGCCAGCAGCCGGGGGACTCCGAGTCGCTACACCTTC.

The rearrangement links TRBV30 to TRBJ1-5; D not resolved. This CDR3 has 13 amino acids. Trimming pared 2 bases from V and 0 bases from J, leaving 5 bases between. Germline V gene data show CDR1 as GTSNPN and CDR2 as SVGIG (reference sequence). As DNA, the CDR3 is TGTGCCTGGAGTTTAAGTAGCAATCAGCCCCAGCATTTT. Protein product: CAWSLSSNQPQHF.

This sequence joins TRBV28 and TRBJ1-1, with D perhaps TRBD1 (6 bases). The CDR3 covers 15 residues. CDR1 and CDR2 from the germline V gene are MDHEN and SYDVKM. Trimming removed 5 bases at V and 0 bases at J, with 13 bases between. The CDR3 nucleotides are TGTGCCAGCAGTCCCCTTGACAGGATGAACACTGAAGCTTTCTTT. Protein product: CASSPLDRMNTEAFF. Full variable domain (remainder filled in from reference TRBV28 and TRBJ1-1): DVKVTQSSRYLVKRTGEKVFLECVQDMDHENMFWYRQDPGLGLRLIYFSYDVKMKEKGDIPEGYSVSREKKERFSLILESASTNQTSMYLCASSPLDRMNTEAFFGQGTRLTVV.

V gene TRBV2 combines with J gene TRBJ2-7; D gene uncertain. V was clipped by 5 bases and J by 6 bases, with 8 bases between them. The germline CDR1 and CDR2 sequences are SNHLY and FYNNEI. The CDR3 is 11 residues long. CDR3 residues: CASSYTFEQYF. The CDR3 region has the DNA TGTGCCAGCAGTTACACCTTCGAGCAGTACTTC. The entire variable domain, with the rest obtained from reference TRBV2 and TRBJ2-7, is as follows: EPEVTQTPSHQVTQMGQEVILRCVPISNHLYFYWYRQILGQKVEFLVSFYNNEISEKSEIFDDQFSVERPDGSNFTLKIRSTKLEDSAMYFCASSYTFEQYFGPGTRLTVT.